A selection of T cell receptor beta chains follows, all from one sample in a study of blood T cells in healthy people across ages. Each CDR3 protein is one row after TCRdb ran MiXCR on the 5' RACE reads. The sample includes some 750,000 distinct CDR3 sequences, 22% of them seen just once. The sequencing input was blood. The receptors were gathered from a man aged 70 or older in good health. CDR3s include the opening cysteine and the closing phenylalanine or tryptophan. The D gene is left open where the match is weak. Clone size is stated in some rows and not others, as once, few, many or a class when expanded.

V gene	CDR3 length	clone size	J gene	D gene	CDR3 protein	CDR3 DNA
TRBV4-2	17	few	TRBJ2-2	TRBD2	CASSQQPSGANTGELFF	TGTGCCAGCAGCCAGCAACCTAGCGGGGCGAACACCGGGGAGCTGTTTTTT
TRBV5-1	15	few	TRBJ1-1	NA	CASSLVAGLNTEAFF	TGCGCCAGCAGCTTGGTTGCAGGGTTGAACACTGAAGCTTTCTTT
TRBV2	12	NA	TRBJ2-7	NA	CASSETEGTQYF	TGTGCCAGCAGTGAAACGGAGGGAACCCAGTACTTC
TRBV12-3/TRBV12-4	14	few	TRBJ1-4	NA	CASSSPGSGEKLFF	TGTGCCAGCAGTTCCCCCGGGAGCGGTGAAAAACTGTTTTTT
TRBV3-1	17	NA	TRBJ2-1	TRBD2	CASSQDGRGGPYNEQFF	TGTGCCAGCAGCCAAGATGGTCGGGGGGGCCCTTACAATGAGCAGTTCTTC
TRBV11-1	14	NA	TRBJ2-5	NA	CASSLQGPPETQYF	TGTGCCAGCAGCCTACAGGGTCCCCCAGAGACCCAGTACTTC
TRBV6-4	14	NA	TRBJ1-5	NA	CASSEGRGGQPQHF	TGTGCCAGCAGTGAGGGCAGGGGTGGTCAGCCCCAGCATTTT
TRBV6-2/TRBV6-3	15	few	TRBJ2-7	NA	CASSYSGRRSYEQYF	TGTGCCAGCAGTTACTCCGGCCGACGCTCCTACGAGCAGTACTTC
TRBV4-3	18	NA	TRBJ2-3	TRBD2	CASSLGVGLAGLADTQYF	TGCGCCAGCAGCCTCGGGGTAGGACTAGCGGGATTAGCAGATACGCAGTATTTT
TRBV27	13	few	TRBJ2-1	NA	CASRPMSYNEQFF	TGTGCCAGCAGGCCAATGTCCTACAATGAGCAGTTCTTC
TRBV4-2	16	many	TRBJ2-3	NA	CASSPQSGARTDTQYF	TGTGCCAGCAGCCCCCAATCGGGGGCGCGGACAGATACGCAGTATTTT
TRBV6-1	17	NA	TRBJ2-1	TRBD2	CASSPTIGLAGDNEQFF	TGTGCCAGCAGTCCGACAATTGGACTAGCGGGAGACAATGAGCAGTTCTTC
TRBV19	13	NA	TRBJ2-1	NA	CASSIATANEQFF	TGTGCCAGTAGTATAGCTACAGCCAATGAGCAGTTCTTC
TRBV7-9	16	few	TRBJ1-5	TRBD1	CASSSGLGQGNQPQHF	TGTGCCAGCAGCTCTGGACTGGGACAGGGCAATCAGCCCCAGCATTTT
TRBV9	16	few	TRBJ2-5	NA	CASSVATRAGQETQYF	TGTGCCAGCAGCGTAGCTACGCGGGCGGGACAAGAGACCCAGTACTTC
TRBV20-1	15	many	TRBJ2-5	NA	CSASHRESMSETQYF	TGCAGTGCTAGCCACAGGGAAAGCATGTCAGAGACCCAGTACTTC
TRBV6-4	15	NA	TRBJ1-5	NA	CASSAMGGSTDTQHF	TGTGCCAGCAGTGCCATGGGGGGTAGCACAGATACGCAGCATTTT
TRBV30	10	NA	TRBJ1-2	NA	CAWRNYGYTF	TGTGCCTGGAGGAACTATGGCTACACCTTC
TRBV6-1	13	NA	TRBJ1-2	NA	CASMGGWNYGYTF	TGTGCCAGCATGGGGGGGTGGAACTATGGCTACACCTTC
TRBV6-5	11	few	TRBJ2-3	NA	CASTTTDTQYF	TGTGCCAGCACTACCACAGATACGCAGTATTTT
TRBV7-2	14	NA	TRBJ2-3	NA	CASSSQPAGDTQYF	TGTGCCAGCAGCTCCCAACCTGCGGGAGATACGCAGTATTTT
TRBV29-1	13	NA	TRBJ2-1	NA	CSTVAGSYNEQFF	TGCAGTACCGTAGCTGGCTCCTACAATGAGCAGTTCTTC
TRBV29-1	12	few	TRBJ2-1	NA	CSAVGSYNEQFF	TGCAGCGCAGTCGGGAGTTACAATGAGCAGTTCTTC
TRBV19	15	few	TRBJ2-1	NA	CASSISLGTYNEQFF	TGTGCCAGTAGTATCTCTCTAGGCACCTACAATGAGCAGTTCTTC